The 20 T cell receptor beta chains below were found in one sample sequenced in a study of T cell changes during pregnancy in multiple sclerosis. This table comes from immunoSEQ multiplex PCR, and its TCRdb copy is limited to in-frame clones, with some not included. Of 32,000 or so clones listed, 80% to 90% are singletons. Sequencing was performed on CD8+ T cells from peripheral blood mononuclear cells, taken in the second trimester of pregnancy. The source of these receptors is a female donor with multiple sclerosis, enrolled in a pregnancy study.

This clone was observed once. The chain employs TRBV27 and TRBJ2-1, with TRBD2 matching 11 bases. The V gene end was trimmed by 3 bases and the J gene end by 2 bases; junction bases not matched to a gene: 0. This CDR3 comprises 15 residues. Germline assignment: CDR1 MNHEY and CDR2 SMNVEV (reference sequence). CDR3 protein: CASSFSGGAYNEQFF. The CDR3 coding sequence is TGTGCCAGCAGTTTTAGCGGGGGGGCCTACAATGAGCAGTTCTTC.

Of note for this clone: One end of the junction fails to match germline, which may point to a read error. V and J are TRBV5-4 and TRBJ2-7; 8 bases line up with TRBD2. CDR1 and CDR2 (germline): SGHNT, YYREEE (reference sequence). The CDR3 runs 13 residues. The CDR3, as DNA: TGTGCCAGCAGTACTGGAGCGGGAGCTCCCTCCCACTTC. The encoded protein is CASSTGAGAPSHF.

Concerning this clone itself: The junction shows a germline mismatch at one end, possibly a read error. The chain joins TRBV11-2 to TRBJ2-1; perhaps TRBD2 as D (5 bases). Germline loops: CDR1 SGHAT, CDR2 FQNNGV. The CDR3 has 18 amino acids. CDR3 region: CASSLVFSASFSSNEQFF. In DNA form, the CDR3 reads TGTGCCAGCAGCTTGGTCTTCTCAGCTAGCTTTTCCTCCAATGAGCAGTTCTTC.

The gene calls are TRBV4-1 and TRBJ1-1; D possibly corresponds to TRBD1 (6 bases). Trimming cost V 3 bases and J 2 bases, with 22 bases left between them. CDR1 MGHRA and CDR2 YSYEKL come from the germline V gene. This CDR3 comprises 18 residues. CDR3: CASSHPWGGLPSNTEAFF. In DNA, the CDR3 is TGCGCCAGCAGCCATCCATGGGGGGGCCTTCCATCTAACACTGAAGCTTTCTTT.

This sequence joins TRBV5-4 and TRBJ1-6, with D perhaps TRBD1 (6 bases). The CDR3 is made up of 14 amino acids. Germline-derived CDR1 and CDR2 are SGHNT and YYREEE (reference sequence). V lost 1 base and J 7 bases, leaving 9 bases between the germline ends. The CDR3 protein is CASSLTGRNSPLHF. The CDR3 DNA follows: TGTGCCAGCAGCTTGACAGGGCGGAATTCACCCCTCCACTTT.

The rearrangement links TRBV29-1 to TRBJ2-7, with TRBD1 matching over 9 bases. Trimming removed 7 bases from V and 4 bases from J; junction bases left unmatched: 8. Germline CDR1 and CDR2: SQVTM and ANQGSEA. This CDR3 contains 13 residues. CDR3 in amino acids: CSGGGTGIYEQYF. Written as DNA, the CDR3 is TGCAGCGGGGGGGGGACAGGGATTTACGAGCAGTACTTC.

This clone was picked up a small number of times. The chain combines TRBV19 with TRBJ2-1; D call uncertain. CDR3 size: 13 residues. Germline V gives CDR1 LNHDA, CDR2 SQIVND (reference sequence). Trimming cost V 8 bases and J 0 bases, with 8 bases left between them. CDR3 sequence reads: CASSASSYNEQFF. The CDR3 DNA follows: TGTGCCAGTTCAGCGAGCTCCTACAATGAGCAGTTCTTC.

This clone was detected once. V usage is TRBV10-2 and J usage is TRBJ1-1; the match to TRBD1 covers 7 bases. Germline CDR1 WSHSY, CDR2 SAAADI. The CDR3 has 13 residues. V lost 10 bases to trimming and J lost 5 bases; unmatched junction nucleotides: 10. For the CDR3, the DNA is TGCGCCACGTTAGCAGGGGGGCTGACTGAAGCTTTCTTT. It specifies CATLAGGLTEAFF.

The chain links TRBV10-3 to TRBJ2-7; TRBD2 aligns across 8 bases. Germline V lookup: CDR1 ENHRY, CDR2 SYGVKD. Trimming removed 8 bases from V and 4 bases from J; junction bases left unmatched: 19. There are 17 residues in the CDR3. The CDR3 loop is CAIEAASQEGTRYEQYF. The CDR3 DNA reads TGTGCCATCGAGGCAGCTAGTCAGGAGGGGACTAGATACGAGCAGTACTTC.

This clone was recorded only once. V usage is TRBV7-9 and J usage is TRBJ1-2; 7 nucleotides align to TRBD1. Germline assignment: CDR1 SEHNR and CDR2 FQNEAQ (reference sequence). With 6 bases clipped from V and 12 bases from J, the junction kept 16 bases outside the gene matches. This CDR3 spans 14 amino acids. The CDR3 sequence: CASRSGARQGFHTF. The CDR3 DNA reads as TGTGCCAGCAGATCCGGCGCCCGACAGGGTTTCCACACCTTC.

This sequence joins TRBV14 and TRBJ1-2; the D is unclear. This CDR3 spans 15 amino acids. With 4 bases removed from V and 1 base from J, the gap between germline ends came to 13 bases. Germline V gene data show CDR1 as SGHDN and CDR2 as FVKESK. CDR3 sequence reads: CASSPMGRINYGYTF. DNA for the CDR3: TGTGCCAGCAGCCCGATGGGGAGGATTAACTATGGCTACACCTTC. The whole variable domain, filled in from reference TRBV14 and TRBJ1-2, reads EAGVTQFPSHSVIEKGQTVTLRCDPISGHDNLYWYRRVMGKEIKFLLHFVKESKQDESGMPNNRFLAERTGGTYSTLKVQPAELEDSGVYFCASSPMGRINYGYTFGSGTRLTVV.

The chain is built from TRBV19 and TRBJ1-4, with 7 bases lining up with TRBD1. The germline V gene encodes CDR1 LNHDA and CDR2 SQIVND (reference sequence). The CDR3 runs to 13 residues. With 9 bases clipped from V and 11 bases from J, the junction kept 12 bases outside the gene matches. The CDR3 reads CARRDSFLVKLFF. The DNA of the CDR3 is TGTGCCAGAAGGGACAGCTTTCTCGTGAAACTGTTTTTT.

This chain connects TRBV5-6 to TRBJ1-1; tentative D call: TRBD1 (6 bases). CDR1 SGHDT and CDR2 YYEEEE come from the germline V gene. V shed 4 bases and J shed 12 bases, with 16 bases lying between them. This CDR3 has 12 residues. In nucleotides, the CDR3 is TGTGCCAGCAGCCTACAACGGACAGCCACTTTCTTT. Amino acids: CASSLQRTATFF.

This clone was observed once. V is TRBV28 and J is TRBJ2-5; possibly TRBD1 for D (5 bases). Trimming removed 4 bases from V and 3 bases from J, with 15 bases in between. Germline CDR1 reads MDHEN; CDR2 reads SYDVKM. This CDR3 region has 15 residues. The CDR3 DNA sequence: TGTGCCAGCAGTTCCTCGACAGAGACCGAAGAGACCCAGTACTTC. Translation: CASSSSTETEETQYF.

This chain links TRBV9 with TRBJ1-2, with TRBD1 as a possible D gene (6 bases). V gave up 4 bases and J gave up 6 bases, with 13 bases separating them. Germline V gene data show CDR1 as SGDLS and CDR2 as YYNGEE. There are 13 residues in the CDR3. The CDR3 sequence is CASSTGGGNGYTF. CDR3 DNA sequence: TGTGCCAGCAGCACGGGGGGGGGCAATGGCTACACCTTC. Filled out from reference TRBV9 and TRBJ1-2, the complete variable domain reads DSGVTQTPKHLITATGQRVTLRCSPRSGDLSVYWYQQSLDQGLQFLIQYYNGEERAKGNILERFSAQQFPDLHSELNLSSLELGDSALYFCASSTGGGNGYTFGSGTRLTVV.

The chain has TRBV7-8 and TRBJ2-3; D not certain. Per the germline V gene, CDR1 is SGHVS and CDR2 is FQNEAQ. Trimming removed 3 bases at V and 0 bases at J, with 4 bases between. The CDR3 is 13 residues long. The CDR3 sequence is CASSFYSTDTQYF. The CDR3 coding sequence is TGTGCCAGCAGCTTCTACAGCACAGATACGCAGTATTTT.

The rearrangement links TRBV2 to TRBJ1-1; weak D call: TRBD1 (5 bases). The V and J ends lost 7 bases and 1 base respectively, with 13 bases between them. CDR3 size: 14 residues. Germline loops: CDR1 SNHLY, CDR2 FYNNEI. The CDR3 here is CASNVGGENTEAFF. CDR3 sequence (DNA): TGTGCCAGCAACGTTGGAGGGGAGAACACTGAAGCTTTCTTT.

V is TRBV23-1 and J is TRBJ1-2; tentatively, D is TRBD1 (5 bases). TRBV23-1 is assigned to the ORF class and has an uncertain function. The germline V and J ends were trimmed by 6 bases and 4 bases, with 21 bases remaining between them. The CDR3 covers 16 residues. The CDR3 nucleotides read TGCGCCAGCAGGCATAAGGACACCCCTCGAACCTATGGCTACACCTTC. This codes for CASRHKDTPRTYGYTF.

This clone was seen just once. The V gene is TRBV2, the J gene TRBJ2-7; 13 bases align to TRBD2. Losses at the gene ends were 7 bases for V and 5 bases for J; bases not matched to a gene: 8. The CDR3 extends over 15 amino acids. Germline assignment: CDR1 SNHLY and CDR2 FYNNEI. The CDR3 here is CASIGGLAGMDEQYF. CDR3 bases: TGTGCCAGCATTGGGGGACTAGCGGGAATGGACGAGCAGTACTTC.

This clone was seen just once. This chain joins TRBV28 and TRBJ1-2, with 7 positions matching TRBD1. The V gene's germline CDR1 is MDHEN and CDR2 SYDVKM. With V trimmed by 2 bases and J by 3 bases, 6 bases remained unmatched. The CDR3 is made up of 15 amino acids. The CDR3 DNA follows: TGTGCCAGCAGTTTAAGGGACAGAAGATACTATGGCTACACCTTC. Amino acid sequence: CASSLRDRRYYGYTF.